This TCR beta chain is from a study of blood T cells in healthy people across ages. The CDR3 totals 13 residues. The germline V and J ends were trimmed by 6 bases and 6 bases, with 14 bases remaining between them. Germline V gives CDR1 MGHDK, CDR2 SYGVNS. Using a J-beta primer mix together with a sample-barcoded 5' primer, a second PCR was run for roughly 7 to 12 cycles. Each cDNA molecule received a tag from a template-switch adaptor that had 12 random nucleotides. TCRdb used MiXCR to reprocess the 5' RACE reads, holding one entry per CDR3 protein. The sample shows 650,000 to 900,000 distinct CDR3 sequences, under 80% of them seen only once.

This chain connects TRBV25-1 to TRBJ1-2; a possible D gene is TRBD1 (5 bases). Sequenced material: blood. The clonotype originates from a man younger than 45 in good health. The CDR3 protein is CASRGTAPHGYTF. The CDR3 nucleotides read TGTGCCAGCAGAGGGACCGCTCCTCATGGCTACACCTTC.